Listed below are T cell receptor beta chains from one sample, sequenced in a study of T cells in Graves' hyperthyroidism and ophthalmopathy. TCRdb re-derived calls from the multiplex PCR reads in MiXCR, one entry per CDR3 protein. This sample has some 570,000 distinct CDR3 sequences, with 17% found just once. Sequenced material: blood. Every receptor here comes from a woman aged 18 to 35 with Graves' ophthalmopathy. Both conserved end residues are part of each CDR3. A D gene is named only where the DNA matches it firmly. Clone sizes are given selectively: once, few, many, or a class where the clone is expanded.

D: TRBD2
J: TRBJ2-7
V: TRBV7-2
size: many
CDR3: CASSPSGTGAYEQYF
DNA: TGTGCCAGCAGCCCCAGCGGGACTGGGGCCTACGAGCAGTACTTC

D: TRBD1
J: TRBJ1-2
V: TRBV9
size: .
CDR3: CASSAVDRAQYGYTF
DNA: TGTGCCAGCAGCGCAGTCGACAGGGCTCAGTATGGCTACACCTTC

D: .
J: TRBJ2-3
V: TRBV5-1
size: many
CDR3: CASSLVGEPTDTQYF
DNA: TGCGCCAGCAGCTTGGTAGGGGAACCCACAGATACGCAGTATTTT

D: .
J: TRBJ2-7
V: TRBV12-3/TRBV12-4
size: few
CDR3: CASSGATYEQYF
DNA: TGTGCCAGCAGCGGGGCGACCTACGAGCAGTACTTC

D: .
J: TRBJ1-2
V: TRBV27
size: many
CDR3: CASKTPGSVGYTF
DNA: TGTGCCAGCAAAACCCCCGGATCCGTAGGCTACACCTTC

D: TRBD1
J: TRBJ2-3
V: TRBV7-9
size: many
CDR3: CASSLRTGSSTDTQYF
DNA: TGTGCCAGCAGCTTGCGGACAGGATCCAGCACAGATACGCAGTATTTT

D: .
J: TRBJ1-1
V: TRBV10-2
size: .
CDR3: CATRTVGNPEAFF
DNA: TGCGCCACCAGGACAGTCGGGAACCCTGAAGCTTTCTTT

D: TRBD1
J: TRBJ1-5
V: TRBV20-1
size: many
CDR3: CSAQGAGNQPQHF
DNA: TGCAGTGCCCAGGGGGCTGGTAATCAGCCCCAGCATTTT

D: .
J: TRBJ1-2
V: TRBV7-3
size: many
CDR3: CASSSSDGYGYTF
DNA: TGTGCCAGCAGCTCCTCGGACGGTTATGGCTACACCTTC

D: .
J: TRBJ2-2
V: TRBV4-3
size: few
CDR3: CASSQEEAGNTGELFF
DNA: TGCGCCAGCAGCCAAGAGGAGGCAGGGAACACCGGGGAGCTGTTTTTT

D: .
J: TRBJ1-2
V: TRBV18
size: many
CDR3: CASSPEENYGYTF
DNA: TGTGCCAGCTCACCAGAGGAGAACTATGGCTACACCTTC

D: .
J: TRBJ1-4
V: TRBV3-1
size: many
CDR3: CASSQEGPATNEKLFF
DNA: TGTGCCAGCAGCCAAGAAGGACCTGCAACTAATGAAAAACTGTTTTTT

D: .
J: TRBJ2-1
V: TRBV28
size: many
CDR3: CASSFGSSTNEQFF
DNA: TGTGCCAGCAGTTTTGGGTCCAGCACCAATGAGCAGTTCTTC

D: .
J: TRBJ1-1
V: TRBV9
size: .
CDR3: CASSVEWGTEAFF
DNA: TGTGCCAGCAGCGTAGAGTGGGGAACTGAAGCTTTCTTT

D: TRBD1
J: TRBJ1-2
V: TRBV3-1
size: many
CDR3: CASSQAGQGIGGYTF
DNA: TGTGCCAGCAGCCAGGCTGGACAGGGGATTGGTGGCTACACCTTC

D: .
J: TRBJ2-1
V: TRBV27
size: many
CDR3: CASSSVTVNSYNEQFF
DNA: TGTGCCAGCAGTTCAGTCACAGTAAACTCCTACAATGAGCAGTTCTTC

D: TRBD2
J: TRBJ2-3
V: TRBV3-1
size: many
CDR3: CASSQAGTSVDTQYF
DNA: TGTGCCAGCAGCCAAGCCGGGACTAGCGTGGATACGCAGTATTTT

D: .
J: TRBJ1-1
V: TRBV10-3
size: many
CDR3: CAISERGGENTEAFF
DNA: TGTGCCATCAGTGAACGGGGTGGTGAGAACACTGAAGCTTTCTTT

D: .
J: TRBJ1-5
V: TRBV2
size: many
CDR3: CASSRSLQYQPQHF
DNA: TGTGCCAGCAGTCGGTCATTGCAATATCAGCCCCAGCATTTT

D: TRBD1
J: TRBJ1-3
V: TRBV7-8
size: many
CDR3: CASSLAGGGNTIYF
DNA: TGTGCCAGCAGCTTAGCAGGGGGCGGAAACACCATATATTTT

D: .
J: TRBJ1-1
V: TRBV19
size: few
CDR3: CASSISWEAFF
DNA: TGTGCCAGTAGCATTTCTTGGGAAGCTTTCTTT

D: .
J: TRBJ2-5
V: TRBV6-1
size: many
CDR3: CASNSQGPVETQYF
DNA: TGTGCCAGCAACTCACAGGGTCCCGTTGAGACCCAGTACTTC

D: TRBD2
J: TRBJ2-1
V: TRBV27
size: few
CDR3: CASSPSGRVDNEQFF
DNA: TGTGCCAGCAGCCCTAGCGGGCGGGTTGACAATGAGCAGTTCTTC

D: .
J: TRBJ2-3
V: TRBV7-3
size: few
CDR3: CASSLIGSTDTQYF
DNA: TGTGCCAGCAGCTTAATCGGGAGCACAGATACGCAGTATTTT

D: TRBD2
J: TRBJ2-1
V: TRBV7-9
size: .
CDR3: CASSSGRAGEQFF
DNA: TGTGCCAGCAGTAGCGGGAGGGCCGGGGAGCAGTTCTTC

D: .
J: TRBJ1-4
V: TRBV30
size: few
CDR3: CAWASPGEKLFF
DNA: TGTGCCTGGGCGTCTCCTGGAGAAAAACTGTTTTTT

D: .
J: TRBJ1-3
V: TRBV5-1
size: few
CDR3: CASSPEGNRNSGNTIYF
DNA: TGCGCCAGCAGCCCCGAGGGGAACAGAAACTCTGGAAACACCATATATTTT

D: .
J: TRBJ2-7
V: TRBV30
size: .
CDR3: CAWSRDIRPYEQYF
DNA: TGTGCCTGGAGCCGGGACATACGTCCCTACGAGCAGTACTTC

D: .
J: TRBJ1-4
V: TRBV7-2
size: .
CDR3: CASSLAVDRTNEKLFF
DNA: TGTGCCAGCAGCTTAGCTGTGGATCGGACTAATGAAAAACTGTTTTTT

D: .
J: TRBJ2-1
V: TRBV27
size: many
CDR3: CASSPEGGFEQFF
DNA: TGTGCCAGCAGTCCCGAAGGGGGGTTTGAGCAGTTCTTC

D: TRBD2
J: TRBJ2-3
V: TRBV11-2
size: .
CDR3: CASTPGGAGGYTDTQYF
DNA: TGTGCCAGCACCCCAGGGGGAGCGGGGGGTTATACAGATACGCAGTATTTT

D: .
J: TRBJ1-2
V: TRBV28
size: many
CDR3: CASSFGWGNYGYTF
DNA: TGTGCCAGCAGTTTTGGGTGGGGTAACTATGGCTACACCTTC

D: .
J: TRBJ2-1
V: TRBV12-3/TRBV12-4
size: many
CDR3: CASSLVGNEQFF
DNA: TGCGCCAGCAGCTTGGTAGGGAATGAGCAGTTCTTC

D: TRBD1
J: TRBJ1-4
V: TRBV29-1
size: few
CDR3: CSVYRGRGEKLFF
DNA: TGCAGCGTCTACAGGGGGCGCGGTGAAAAACTGTTTTTT

D: .
J: TRBJ2-7
V: TRBV3-1
size: many
CDR3: CASSQGILSREQYF
DNA: TGTGCCAGCAGCCAAGGGATCCTTAGCCGCGAGCAGTACTTC